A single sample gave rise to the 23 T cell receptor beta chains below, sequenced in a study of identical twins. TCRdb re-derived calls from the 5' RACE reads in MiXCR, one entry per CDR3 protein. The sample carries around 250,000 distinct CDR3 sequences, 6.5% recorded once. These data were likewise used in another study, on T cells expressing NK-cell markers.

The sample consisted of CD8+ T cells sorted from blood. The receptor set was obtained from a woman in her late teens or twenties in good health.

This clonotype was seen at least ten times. The CDR3 region is CSASLGYEQYF. In DNA form, the CDR3 reads TGCAGTGCTAGTTTGGGGTACGAGCAGTACTTC. The rearrangement joins TRBV20-1 to TRBJ2-7; D unresolved. This CDR3 comprises 11 residues. Germline-derived CDR1 and CDR2 are DFQATT and SNEGSKA (reference sequence). Between the trimmed V and J ends, which lost 3 bases and 4 bases, there was a span of 7 bases.

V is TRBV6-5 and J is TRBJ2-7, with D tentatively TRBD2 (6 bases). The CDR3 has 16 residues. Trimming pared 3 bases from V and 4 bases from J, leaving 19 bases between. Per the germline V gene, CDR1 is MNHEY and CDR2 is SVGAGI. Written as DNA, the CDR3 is TGTGCCAGCAGTTATGCCGGGCCGGGGGTCAGATACGAGCAGTACTTC. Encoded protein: CASSYAGPGVRYEQYF.

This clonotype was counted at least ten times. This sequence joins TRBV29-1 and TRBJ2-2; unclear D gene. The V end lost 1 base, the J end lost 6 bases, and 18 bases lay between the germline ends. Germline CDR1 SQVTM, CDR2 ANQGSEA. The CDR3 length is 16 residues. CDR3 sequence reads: CSVEAPDGQKAGELFF. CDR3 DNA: TGCAGCGTTGAAGCCCCCGACGGGCAAAAAGCCGGGGAGCTGTTTTTT.

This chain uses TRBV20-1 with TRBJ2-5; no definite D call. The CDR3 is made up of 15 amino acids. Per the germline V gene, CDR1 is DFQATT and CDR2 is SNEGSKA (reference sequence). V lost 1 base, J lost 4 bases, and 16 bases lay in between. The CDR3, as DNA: TGCAGTGCTAGAGGCCCGACCGGGTTGATAGAGACCCAGTACTTC. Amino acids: CSARGPTGLIETQYF.

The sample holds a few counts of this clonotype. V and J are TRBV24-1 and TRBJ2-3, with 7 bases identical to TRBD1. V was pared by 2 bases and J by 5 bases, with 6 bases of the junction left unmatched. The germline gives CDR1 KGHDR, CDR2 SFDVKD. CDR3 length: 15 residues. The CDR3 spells CATSDSKGARDTQYF. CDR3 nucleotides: TGTGCCACCAGTGATTCCAAGGGGGCGCGAGATACGCAGTATTTT.

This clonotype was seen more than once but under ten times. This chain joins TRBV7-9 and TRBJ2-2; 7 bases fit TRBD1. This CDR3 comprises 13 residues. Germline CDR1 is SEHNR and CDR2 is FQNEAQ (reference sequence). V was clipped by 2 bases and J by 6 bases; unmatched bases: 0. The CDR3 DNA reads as TGTGCCAGCAGCTTACAGGGGGCCGGGGAGCTGTTTTTT. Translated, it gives CASSLQGAGELFF. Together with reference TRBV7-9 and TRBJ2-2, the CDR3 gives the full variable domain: DTGVSQNPRHKITKRGQNVTFRCDPISEHNRLYWYRQTLGQGPEFLTYFQNEAQLEKSRLLSDRFSAERPKGSFSTLEIQRTEQGDSAMYLCASSLQGAGELFFGEGSRLTVL.

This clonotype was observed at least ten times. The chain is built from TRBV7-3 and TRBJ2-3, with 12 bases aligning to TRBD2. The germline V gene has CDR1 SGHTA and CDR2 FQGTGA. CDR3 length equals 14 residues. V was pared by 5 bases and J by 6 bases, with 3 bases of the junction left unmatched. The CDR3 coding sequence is TGTGCCAGCAGCCTAGCGGGGGGGTTGGATACGCAGTATTTT. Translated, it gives CASSLAGGLDTQYF.

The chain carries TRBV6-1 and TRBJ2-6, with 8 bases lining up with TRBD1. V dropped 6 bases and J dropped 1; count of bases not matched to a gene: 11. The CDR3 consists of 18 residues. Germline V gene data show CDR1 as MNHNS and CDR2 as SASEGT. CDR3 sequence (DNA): TGTGCCAGCAGCCCCTTGGGACAGGTATCTTCTGGGGCCAACGTCCTGACTTTC. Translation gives CASSPLGQVSSGANVLTF.

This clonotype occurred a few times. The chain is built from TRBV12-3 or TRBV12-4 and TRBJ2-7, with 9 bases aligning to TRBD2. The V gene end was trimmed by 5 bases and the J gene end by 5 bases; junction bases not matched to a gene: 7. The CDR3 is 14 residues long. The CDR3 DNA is TGTGCCAGCAGTGCACCGGGACTAGCTAACGAGCAGTACTTC. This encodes CASSAPGLANEQYF.

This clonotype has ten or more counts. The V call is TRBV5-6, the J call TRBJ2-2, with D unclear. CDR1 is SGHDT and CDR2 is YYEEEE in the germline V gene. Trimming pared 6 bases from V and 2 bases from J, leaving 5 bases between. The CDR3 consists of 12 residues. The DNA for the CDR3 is TGTGCCAGCACCGCAAACACCGGGGAGCTGTTTTTT. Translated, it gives CASTANTGELFF.

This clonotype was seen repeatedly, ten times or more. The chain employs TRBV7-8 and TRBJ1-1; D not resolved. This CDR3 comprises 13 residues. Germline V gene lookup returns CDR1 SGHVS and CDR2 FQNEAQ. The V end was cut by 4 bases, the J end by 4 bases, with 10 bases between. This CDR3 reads CASSYSDRTEAFF. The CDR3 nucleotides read TGTGCCAGCAGCTACAGTGATCGCACTGAAGCTTTCTTT.

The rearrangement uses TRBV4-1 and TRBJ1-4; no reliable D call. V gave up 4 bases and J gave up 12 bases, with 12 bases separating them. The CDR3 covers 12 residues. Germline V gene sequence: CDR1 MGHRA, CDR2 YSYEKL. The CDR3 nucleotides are TGCGCCAGCAGCCTCGATGGGGTGGAACTGTTTTTT. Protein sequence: CASSLDGVELFF.

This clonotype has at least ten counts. CDR3: CASGLVLGKIEQFF. CDR3 nucleotide sequence: TGTGCTAGTGGTTTGGTACTGGGAAAAATTGAGCAGTTCTTC. V and J are TRBV12-5 and TRBJ2-1; D gene uncertain. V lost 0 bases to trimming and J lost 9 bases, with 12 bases between them. This CDR3 is built from 14 residues. CDR1 is LGHNT, CDR2 FRNRAP, per germline.

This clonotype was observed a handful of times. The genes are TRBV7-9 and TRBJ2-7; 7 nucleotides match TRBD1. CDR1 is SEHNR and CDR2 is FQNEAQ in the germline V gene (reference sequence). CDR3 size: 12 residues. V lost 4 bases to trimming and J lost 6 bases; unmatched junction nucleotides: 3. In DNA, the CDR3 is TGTGCCAGCAGCTGGGGACAGCCCGAGCAGTACTTC. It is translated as CASSWGQPEQYF. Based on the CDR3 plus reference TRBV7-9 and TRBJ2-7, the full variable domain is DTGVSQNPRHKITKRGQNVTFRCDPISEHNRLYWYRQTLGQGPEFLTYFQNEAQLEKSRLLSDRFSAERPKGSFSTLEIQRTEQGDSAMYLCASSWGQPEQYFGPGTRLTVT.

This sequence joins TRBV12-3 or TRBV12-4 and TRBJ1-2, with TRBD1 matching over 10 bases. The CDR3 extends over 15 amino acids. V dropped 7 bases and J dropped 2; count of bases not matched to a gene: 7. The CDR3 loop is CASTPWDRGNYGYTF. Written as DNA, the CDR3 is TGTGCCAGCACTCCCTGGGACAGGGGCAACTATGGCTACACCTTC.

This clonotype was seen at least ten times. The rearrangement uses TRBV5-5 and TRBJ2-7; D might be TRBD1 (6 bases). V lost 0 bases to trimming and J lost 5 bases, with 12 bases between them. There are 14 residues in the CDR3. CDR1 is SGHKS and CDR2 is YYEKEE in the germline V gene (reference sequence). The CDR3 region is CASSLDTGYNEQYF. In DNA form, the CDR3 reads TGTGCCAGCAGCTTGGATACAGGGTACAACGAGCAGTACTTC.

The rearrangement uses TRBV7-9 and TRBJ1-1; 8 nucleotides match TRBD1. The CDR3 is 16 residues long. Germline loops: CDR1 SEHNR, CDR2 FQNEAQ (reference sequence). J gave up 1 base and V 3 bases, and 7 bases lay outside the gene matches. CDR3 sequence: CASSFQAGTGNTEAFF. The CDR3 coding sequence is TGTGCCAGCAGCTTTCAAGCCGGGACAGGGAACACTGAAGCTTTCTTT.

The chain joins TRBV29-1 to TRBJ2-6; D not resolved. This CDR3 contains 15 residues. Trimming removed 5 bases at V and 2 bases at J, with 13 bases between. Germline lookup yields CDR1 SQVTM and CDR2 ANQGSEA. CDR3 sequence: CSVSDRVAGANVLTF. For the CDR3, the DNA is TGCAGCGTTAGCGACCGGGTCGCTGGGGCCAACGTCCTGACTTTC.

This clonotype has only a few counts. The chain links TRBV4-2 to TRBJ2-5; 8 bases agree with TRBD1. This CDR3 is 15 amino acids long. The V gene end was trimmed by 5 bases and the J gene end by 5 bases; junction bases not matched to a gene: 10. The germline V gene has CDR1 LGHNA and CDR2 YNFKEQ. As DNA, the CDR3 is TGTGCCAGCAGCTCCTTGACAGGGGAAGTTGAGACCCAGTACTTC. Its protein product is CASSSLTGEVETQYF.

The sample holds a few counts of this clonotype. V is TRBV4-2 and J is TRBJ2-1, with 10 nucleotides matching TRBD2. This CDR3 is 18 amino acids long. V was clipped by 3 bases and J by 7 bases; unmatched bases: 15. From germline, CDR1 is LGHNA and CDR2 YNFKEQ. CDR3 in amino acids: CASSQGAYLAGGGNEQFF. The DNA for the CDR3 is TGTGCCAGCAGCCAGGGCGCCTATTTAGCGGGGGGAGGGAATGAGCAGTTCTTC.

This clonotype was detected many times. CDR3 loop: CASSLGGLYNEQFF. DNA for the CDR3: TGTGCCAGCAGCTTGGGAGGGCTCTACAATGAGCAGTTCTTC. This chain uses TRBV5-5 with TRBJ2-1; D might be TRBD2 (5 bases). Germline V gives CDR1 SGHKS, CDR2 YYEKEE (reference sequence). There are 14 residues in the CDR3. V shed 0 bases and J shed 3 bases, with 7 bases lying between them. Using reference TRBV5-5 and TRBJ2-1 for the parts outside the CDR3, the full variable domain is DAGVTQSPTHLIKTRGQQVTLRCSPISGHKSVSWYQQVLGQGPQFIFQYYEKEERGRGNFPDRFSARQFPNYSSELNVNALLLGDSALYLCASSLGGLYNEQFFGPGTRLTVL.

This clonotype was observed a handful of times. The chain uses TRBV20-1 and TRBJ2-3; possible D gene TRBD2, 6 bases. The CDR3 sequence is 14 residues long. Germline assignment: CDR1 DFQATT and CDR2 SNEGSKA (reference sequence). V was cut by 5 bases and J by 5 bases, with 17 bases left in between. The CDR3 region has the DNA TGCAGTGCTCCGGGGGTAGGGTCCAAAGATACGCAGTATTTT. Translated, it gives CSAPGVGSKDTQYF.

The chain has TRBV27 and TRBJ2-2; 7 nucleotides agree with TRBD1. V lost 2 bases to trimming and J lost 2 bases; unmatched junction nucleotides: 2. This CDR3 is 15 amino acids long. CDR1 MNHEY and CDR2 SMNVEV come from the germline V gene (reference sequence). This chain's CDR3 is CASSLGQANTGELFF. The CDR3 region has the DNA TGTGCCAGCAGTTTAGGACAGGCTAACACCGGGGAGCTGTTTTTT.